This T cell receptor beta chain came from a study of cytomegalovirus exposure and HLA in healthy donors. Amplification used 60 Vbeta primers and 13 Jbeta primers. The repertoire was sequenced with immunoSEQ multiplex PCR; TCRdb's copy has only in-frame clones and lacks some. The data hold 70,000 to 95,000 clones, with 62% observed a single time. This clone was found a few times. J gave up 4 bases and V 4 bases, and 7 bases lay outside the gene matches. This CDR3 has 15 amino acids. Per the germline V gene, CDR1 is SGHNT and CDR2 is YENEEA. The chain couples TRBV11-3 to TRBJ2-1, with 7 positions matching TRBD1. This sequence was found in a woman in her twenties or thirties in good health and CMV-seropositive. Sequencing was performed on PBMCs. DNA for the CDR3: TGTGCCAGCAGCTCCCGGACAGGACAATACAATGAGCAGTTCTTC. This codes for CASSSRTGQYNEQFF.